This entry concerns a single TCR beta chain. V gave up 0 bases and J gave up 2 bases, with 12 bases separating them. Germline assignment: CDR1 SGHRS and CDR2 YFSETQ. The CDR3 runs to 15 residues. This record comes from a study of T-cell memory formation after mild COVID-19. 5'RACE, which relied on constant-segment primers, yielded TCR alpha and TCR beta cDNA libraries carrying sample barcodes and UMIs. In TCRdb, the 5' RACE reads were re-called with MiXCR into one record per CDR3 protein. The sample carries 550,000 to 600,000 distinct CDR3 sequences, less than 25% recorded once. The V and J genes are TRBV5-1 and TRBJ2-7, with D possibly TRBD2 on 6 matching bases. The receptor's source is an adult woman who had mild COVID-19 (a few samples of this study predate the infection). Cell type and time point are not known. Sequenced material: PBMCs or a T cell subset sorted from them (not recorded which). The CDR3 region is CASSLAFGGAYEQYF. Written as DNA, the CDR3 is TGCGCCAGCAGCTTGGCCTTCGGGGGTGCCTACGAGCAGTACTTC.